The source of this T cell receptor beta chain is a study of Ad26.COV2.S vaccination and SARS-CoV-2 variants. In the study overall: The donor participated in the COV1001 trial, in its Ad26.COV2.S arm.

Notes on the study in general: Total T cell responses were possibly underestimated by TCR breadth and depth analyses. Recipients of either vaccine or placebo displayed similar breadth of non-spike TCRs.

Sequenced by immunoSEQ multiplex PCR; TCRdb stores in-frame clones only, minus some. In the table there are some 250,000 clones, approximately 87% of which are singletons. Sample treatment: some 20 received Ad26.COV2.S at low or high dose, single or two shots; several received placebo; per-sample allocation not given. Samples analyzed were those drawn on day 63 after the first vaccine or placebo injection. A Boston donor was an adult aged 18-55 years. In regard to this clone: Its antigen remains unidentified.

The sequencing here drew on peripheral blood, taken in a trial of Ad26.COV2.S vaccine versus placebo. The sequence derives from a person between 18 and 65 years old who received the Ad26.COV2.S COVID-19 vaccine or a placebo.

The DNA of the CDR3 is TGTGCCTGGAGTCCTACTTACAATGAGCAGTTCTTC. Translated: CAWSPTYNEQFF. This chain uses TRBV30 with TRBJ2-1, with D uncertain. The V end lost 2 bases, the J end lost 4 bases, and 6 bases lay between the germline ends. The germline gives CDR1 GTSNPN, CDR2 SVGIG (reference sequence). The CDR3 contains 12 residues. Looking up the rest from reference TRBV30 and TRBJ2-1 gives the full variable domain: SQTIHQWPATLVQPVGSPLSLECTVEGTSNPNLYWYRQAAGRGLQLLFYSVGIGQISSEVPQNLSASRPQDRQFILSSKKLLLSDSGFYLCAWSPTYNEQFFGPGTRLTVL.